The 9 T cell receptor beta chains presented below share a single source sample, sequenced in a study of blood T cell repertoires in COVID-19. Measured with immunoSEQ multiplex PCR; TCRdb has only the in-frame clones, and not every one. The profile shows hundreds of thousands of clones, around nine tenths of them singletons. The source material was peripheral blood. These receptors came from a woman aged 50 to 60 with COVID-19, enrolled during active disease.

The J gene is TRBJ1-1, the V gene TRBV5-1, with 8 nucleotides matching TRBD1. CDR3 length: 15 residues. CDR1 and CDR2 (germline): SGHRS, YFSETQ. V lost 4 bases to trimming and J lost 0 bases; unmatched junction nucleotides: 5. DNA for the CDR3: TGCGCCAGCAGCATGGGGACAGGTATGAACACTGAAGCTTTCTTT. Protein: CASSMGTGMNTEAFF.

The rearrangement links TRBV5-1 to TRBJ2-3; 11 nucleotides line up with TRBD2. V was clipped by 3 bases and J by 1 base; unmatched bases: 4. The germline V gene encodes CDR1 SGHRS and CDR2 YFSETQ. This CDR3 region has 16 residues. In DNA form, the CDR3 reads TGCGCCAGCAGCTGGGGACTAGCGGAAGGCACAGATACGCAGTATTTT. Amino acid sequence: CASSWGLAEGTDTQYF.

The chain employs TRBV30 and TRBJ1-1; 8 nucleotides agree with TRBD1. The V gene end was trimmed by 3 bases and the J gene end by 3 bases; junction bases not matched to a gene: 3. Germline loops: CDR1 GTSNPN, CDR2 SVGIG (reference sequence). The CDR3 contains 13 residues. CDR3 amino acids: CAWRGTGYTEAFF. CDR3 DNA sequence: TGTGCCTGGAGGGGGACAGGATACACTGAAGCTTTCTTT.

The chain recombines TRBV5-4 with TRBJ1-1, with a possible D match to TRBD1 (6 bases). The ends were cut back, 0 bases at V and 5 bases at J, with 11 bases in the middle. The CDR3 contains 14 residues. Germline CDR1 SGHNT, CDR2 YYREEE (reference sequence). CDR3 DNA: TGTGCCAGCAGCTTGGAGGGGGAGAGGACTGAAGCTTTCTTT. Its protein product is CASSLEGERTEAFF.

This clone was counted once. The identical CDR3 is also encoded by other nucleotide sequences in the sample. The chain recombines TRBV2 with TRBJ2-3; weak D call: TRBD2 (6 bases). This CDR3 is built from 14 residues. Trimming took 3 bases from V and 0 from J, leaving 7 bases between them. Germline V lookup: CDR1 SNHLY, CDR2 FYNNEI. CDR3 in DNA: TGTGCCAGCAGTGACGGGGGAAGCACAGATACGCAGTATTTT. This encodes CASSDGGSTDTQYF.

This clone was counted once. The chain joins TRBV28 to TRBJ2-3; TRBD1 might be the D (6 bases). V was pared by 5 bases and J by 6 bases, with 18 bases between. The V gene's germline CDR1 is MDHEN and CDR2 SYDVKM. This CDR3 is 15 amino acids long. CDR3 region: CASSPGLTQGDTQYF. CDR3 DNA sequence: TGTGCCAGCAGTCCCGGACTCACGCAGGGGGATACGCAGTATTTT.

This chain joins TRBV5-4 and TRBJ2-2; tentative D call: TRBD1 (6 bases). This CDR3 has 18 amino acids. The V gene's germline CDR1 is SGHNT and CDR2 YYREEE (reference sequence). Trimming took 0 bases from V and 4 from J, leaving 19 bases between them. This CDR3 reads CASSLAGVPRASTGELFF. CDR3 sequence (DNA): TGTGCCAGCAGCTTGGCAGGGGTTCCTAGGGCGAGCACCGGGGAGCTGTTTTTT.

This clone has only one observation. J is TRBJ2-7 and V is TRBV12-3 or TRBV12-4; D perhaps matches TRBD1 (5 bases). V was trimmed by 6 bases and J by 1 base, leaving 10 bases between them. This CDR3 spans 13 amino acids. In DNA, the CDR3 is TGTGCCAGCAGGCCAGGGCCATCCTACGAGCAGTACTTC. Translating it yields CASRPGPSYEQYF.

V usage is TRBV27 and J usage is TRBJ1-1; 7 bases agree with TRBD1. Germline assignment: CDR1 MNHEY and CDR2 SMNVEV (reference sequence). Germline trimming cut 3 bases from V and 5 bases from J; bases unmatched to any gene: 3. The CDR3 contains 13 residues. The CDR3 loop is CASSFDRVTEAFF. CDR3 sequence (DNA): TGTGCCAGCAGTTTTGACAGGGTGACTGAAGCTTTCTTT.